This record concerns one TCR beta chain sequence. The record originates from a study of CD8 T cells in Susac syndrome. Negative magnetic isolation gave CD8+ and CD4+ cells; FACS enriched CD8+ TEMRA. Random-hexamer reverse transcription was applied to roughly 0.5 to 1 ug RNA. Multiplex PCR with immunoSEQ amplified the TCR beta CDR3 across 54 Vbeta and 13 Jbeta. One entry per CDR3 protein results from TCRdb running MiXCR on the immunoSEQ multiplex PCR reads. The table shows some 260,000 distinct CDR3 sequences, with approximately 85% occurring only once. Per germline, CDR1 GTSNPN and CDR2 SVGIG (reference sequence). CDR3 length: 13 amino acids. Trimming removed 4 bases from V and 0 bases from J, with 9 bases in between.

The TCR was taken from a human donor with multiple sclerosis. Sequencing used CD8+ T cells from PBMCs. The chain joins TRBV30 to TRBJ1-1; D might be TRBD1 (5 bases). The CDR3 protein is CAWKKGMNTEAFF. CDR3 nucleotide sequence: TGTGCCTGGAAGAAGGGGATGAACACTGAAGCTTTCTTT.